This T cell receptor (beta chain) comes out of a study of blood T cell repertoires in COVID-19. Across the whole study: Italy, Spain and the United States were the sources of the convalescent and acute COVID-19 samples.

V lost 4 bases, J lost 6 bases, and 9 bases stayed unmatched. The CDR3 covers 15 residues. The germline gives CDR1 SGHTS, CDR2 YDEGEE. Sequenced by immunoSEQ multiplex PCR; TCRdb stores in-frame clones only, minus some. The sample holds about 240,000 clones; more than 85% are singletons and the top ten take around 7.3%. This TCR came from a woman in her 70s with active or convalescent COVID-19. The source material was peripheral blood. The chain carries TRBV5-8 and TRBJ1-4; 7 bases agree with TRBD1. DNA for the CDR3: TGTGCCAGCAGCCTGGAAGGGACAGAGGATGAAAAACTGTTTTTT. Its protein product is CASSLEGTEDEKLFF.